What follows are 6 T cell receptor beta chains derived from one specimen sequenced in a study of Graves' ophthalmopathy and Graves' hyperthyroidism. Amplified TCR beta CDR3 regions were obtained using RNA transcripts as template. In the first round, RT-PCR was carried out with HTBI primers, and a multiplex PCR formed the second round. TCRdb analysed the multiplex PCR reads with MiXCR anew, one entry per CDR3 protein. The table has about 200,000 distinct CDR3 sequences, approximately 28% seen once. Input material: peripheral blood. The receptor source for this set is a man aged 50 to 60 with Graves' ophthalmopathy.

The V call is TRBV15, the J call TRBJ1-1; D gene ambiguous. Deletions cut 8 bases from V and 8 bases from J, with 18 bases between. The CDR3 covers 13 residues. CDR1 LNHNV and CDR2 YYDKDF come from the germline V gene (reference sequence). The CDR3, as DNA: TGTGCCACCTTGGGCCAGGCAGGACTAGAAGCTTTCTTT. Its translation is CATLGQAGLEAFF.

The rearrangement uses TRBV12-3 or TRBV12-4 and TRBJ1-2; 8 bases map to TRBD1. CDR3 length: 16 amino acids. V trimming: 7 bases; J trimming: 2 bases; junction bases outside the gene matches: 12. The CDR3 here is CASNSDDGQGNYGYTF. CDR3 nucleotides: TGTGCCAGCAACTCTGACGACGGACAGGGCAACTATGGCTACACCTTC.

The chain employs TRBV27 and TRBJ1-2; no clear D. V was clipped by 3 bases and J by 3 bases, with 14 bases between them. The CDR3 spans 15 residues. Germline values: CDR1 MNHEY, CDR2 SMNVEV (reference sequence). CDR3: CASSLNLPYHYGYTF. The CDR3 DNA reads TGTGCCAGCAGTTTGAACCTCCCTTACCACTATGGCTACACCTTC.

This clonotype was picked up many times. The chain recombines TRBV27 with TRBJ2-7, with 12 bases aligning to TRBD2. V lost 0 bases and J lost 3; bases outside the gene matches: 9. Germline lookup yields CDR1 MNHEY and CDR2 SMNVEV (reference sequence). The length of the CDR3 is 18 residues. The CDR3 DNA reads as TGTGCCAGCAGTTTATCCCGACGGTTGACTAGCGGGAGCTACGAGCAGTACTTC. It encodes CASSLSRRLTSGSYEQYF.

This clonotype was counted at least ten times. The J gene is TRBJ2-3, the V gene TRBV20-1, with D unclear. V gave up 6 bases and J gave up 0 bases, with 13 bases separating them. CDR3 length equals 14 residues. Germline lookup yields CDR1 DFQATT and CDR2 SNEGSKA (reference sequence). CDR3 loop: CSAARVSSTDTQYF. The DNA for the CDR3 is TGCAGTGCGGCCCGGGTTTCTAGCACAGATACGCAGTATTTT.

This clonotype was recorded many times. V is TRBV11-2 and J is TRBJ2-7; D gene ambiguous. V shed 5 bases and J shed 4 bases, with 18 bases lying between them. This CDR3 comprises 15 residues. In germline, CDR1 is SGHAT, CDR2 FQNNGV. Written as DNA, the CDR3 is TGTGCCAGCAGCGCATCGTCCCCTGGGTTATACGAGCAGTACTTC. Amino acids: CASSASSPGLYEQYF.